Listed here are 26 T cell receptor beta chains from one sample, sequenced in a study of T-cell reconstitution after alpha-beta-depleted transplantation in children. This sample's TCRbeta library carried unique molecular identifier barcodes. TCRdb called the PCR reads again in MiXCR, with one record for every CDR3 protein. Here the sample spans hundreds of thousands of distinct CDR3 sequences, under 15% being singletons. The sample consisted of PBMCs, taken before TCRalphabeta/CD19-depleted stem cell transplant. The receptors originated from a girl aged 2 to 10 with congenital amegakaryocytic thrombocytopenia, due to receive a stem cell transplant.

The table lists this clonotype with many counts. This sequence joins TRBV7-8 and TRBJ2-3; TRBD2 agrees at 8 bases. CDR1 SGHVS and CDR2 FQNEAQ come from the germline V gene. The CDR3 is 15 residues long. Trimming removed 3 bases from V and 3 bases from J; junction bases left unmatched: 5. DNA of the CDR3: TGTGCCAGCAGCTTGGGACTAGGGGGGACAGATACGCAGTATTTT. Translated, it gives CASSLGLGGTDTQYF.

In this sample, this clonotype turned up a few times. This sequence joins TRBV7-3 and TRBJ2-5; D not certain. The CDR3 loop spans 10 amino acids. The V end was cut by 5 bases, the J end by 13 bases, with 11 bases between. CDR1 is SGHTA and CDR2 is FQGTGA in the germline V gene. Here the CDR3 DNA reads TGTGCCAGCAGCCCATCCCTGCCGTACTTC. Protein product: CASSPSLPYF.

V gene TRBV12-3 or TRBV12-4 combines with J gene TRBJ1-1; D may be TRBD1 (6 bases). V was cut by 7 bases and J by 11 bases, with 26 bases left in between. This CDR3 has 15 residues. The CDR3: CASTLRGEGQVGAFF. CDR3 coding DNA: TGTGCCAGCACTCTTAGGGGGGAAGGCCAAGTGGGGGCTTTCTTT.

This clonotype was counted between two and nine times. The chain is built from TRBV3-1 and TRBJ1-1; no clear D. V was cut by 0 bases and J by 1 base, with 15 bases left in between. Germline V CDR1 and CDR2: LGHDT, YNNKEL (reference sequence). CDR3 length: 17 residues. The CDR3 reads CASSQDYVPGRNTEAFF. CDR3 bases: TGTGCCAGCAGCCAAGATTATGTTCCGGGCCGGAACACTGAAGCTTTCTTT. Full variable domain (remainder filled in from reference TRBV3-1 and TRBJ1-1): DTAVSQTPKYLVTQMGNDKSIKCEQNLGHDTMYWYKQDSKKFLKIMFSYNNKELIINETVPNRFSPKSPDKAHLNLHINSLELGDSAVYFCASSQDYVPGRNTEAFFGQGTRLTVV.

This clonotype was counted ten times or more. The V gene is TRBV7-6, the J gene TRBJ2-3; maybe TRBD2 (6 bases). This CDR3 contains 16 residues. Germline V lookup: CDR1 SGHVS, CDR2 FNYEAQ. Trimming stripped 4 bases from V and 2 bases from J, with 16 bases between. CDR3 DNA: TGTGCCAGCAGCTCCCTACTAGCCCAAAACACAGATACGCAGTATTTT. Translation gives CASSSLLAQNTDTQYF. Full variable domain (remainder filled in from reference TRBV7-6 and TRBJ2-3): GAGVSQSPRYKVTKRGQDVALRCDPISGHVSLYWYRQALGQGPEFLTYFNYEAQQDKSGLPNDRFSAERPEGSISTLTIQRTEQRDSAMYRCASSSLLAQNTDTQYFGPGTRLTVL.

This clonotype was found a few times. CDR3 sequence reads: CASSLGGHAYVETQYF. CDR3 DNA: TGTGCCAGCAGCTTAGGGGGGCACGCTTACGTAGAGACCCAGTACTTC. The genes are TRBV7-8 and TRBJ2-5; D perhaps matches TRBD1 (6 bases). Per germline, CDR1 SGHVS and CDR2 FQNEAQ. The CDR3 is made up of 16 amino acids. Trimming cost V 1 base and J 4 bases, with 16 bases left between them.

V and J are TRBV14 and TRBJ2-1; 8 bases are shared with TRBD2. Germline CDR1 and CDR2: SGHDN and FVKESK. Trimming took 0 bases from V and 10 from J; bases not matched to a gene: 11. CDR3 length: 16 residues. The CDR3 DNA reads TGTGCCAGCAGCCAAGACCCCGGGACTAGTGGCGGGGAGCAGTTCTTC. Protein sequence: CASSQDPGTSGGEQFF.

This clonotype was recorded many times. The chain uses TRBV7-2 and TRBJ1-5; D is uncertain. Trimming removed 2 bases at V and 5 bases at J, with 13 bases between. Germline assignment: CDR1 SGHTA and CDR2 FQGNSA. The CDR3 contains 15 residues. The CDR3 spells CASSLIPRSDQPQHF. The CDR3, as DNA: TGTGCCAGCAGCTTAATACCTAGGTCGGATCAGCCCCAGCATTTT.

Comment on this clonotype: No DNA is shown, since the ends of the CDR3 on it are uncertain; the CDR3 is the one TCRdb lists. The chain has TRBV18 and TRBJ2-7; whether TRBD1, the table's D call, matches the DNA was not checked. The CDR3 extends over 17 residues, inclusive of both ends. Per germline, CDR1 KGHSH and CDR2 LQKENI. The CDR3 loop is CASSPTSGQGKSNEQYF.

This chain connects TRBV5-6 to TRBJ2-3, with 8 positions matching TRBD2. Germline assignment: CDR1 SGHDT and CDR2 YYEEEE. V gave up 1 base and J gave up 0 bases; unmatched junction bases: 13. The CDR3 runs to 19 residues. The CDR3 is CASSLMVAGFLLSTDTQYF. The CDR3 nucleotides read TGTGCCAGCAGCTTGATGGTAGCGGGGTTCCTTCTTAGCACAGATACGCAGTATTTT.

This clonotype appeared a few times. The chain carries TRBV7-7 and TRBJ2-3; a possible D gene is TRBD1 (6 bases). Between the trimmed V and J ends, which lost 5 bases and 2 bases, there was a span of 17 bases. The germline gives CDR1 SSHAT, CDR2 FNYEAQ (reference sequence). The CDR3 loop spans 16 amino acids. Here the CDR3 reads CASSPYWDTTTDTQYF. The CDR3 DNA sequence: TGTGCCAGCAGCCCATATTGGGACACAACCACAGATACGCAGTATTTT. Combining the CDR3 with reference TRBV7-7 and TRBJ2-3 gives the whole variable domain GAGVSQSPRYKVTKRGQDVTLRCDPISSHATLYWYQQALGQGPEFLTYFNYEAQPDKSGLPSDRFSAERPEGSISTLTIQRTEQRDSAMYRCASSPYWDTTTDTQYFGPGTRLTVL.

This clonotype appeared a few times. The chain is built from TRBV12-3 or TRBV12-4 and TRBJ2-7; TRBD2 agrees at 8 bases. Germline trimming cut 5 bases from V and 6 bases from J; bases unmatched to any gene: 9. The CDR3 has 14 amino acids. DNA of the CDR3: TGTGCCAGCAGTCCCGTACTAGCGGTAAGCGAGCAGTACTTC. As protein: CASSPVLAVSEQYF.

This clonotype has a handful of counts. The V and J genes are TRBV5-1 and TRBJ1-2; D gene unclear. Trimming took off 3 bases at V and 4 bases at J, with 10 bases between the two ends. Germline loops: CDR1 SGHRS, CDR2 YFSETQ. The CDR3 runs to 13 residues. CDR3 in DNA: TGCGCCAGCAGCTGGGATCTCGCCTATGGCTACACCTTC. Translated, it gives CASSWDLAYGYTF.

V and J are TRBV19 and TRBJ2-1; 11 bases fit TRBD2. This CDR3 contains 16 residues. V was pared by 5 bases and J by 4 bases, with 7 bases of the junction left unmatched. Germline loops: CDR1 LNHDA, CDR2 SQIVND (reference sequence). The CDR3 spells CASSSSRLAGYNEQFF. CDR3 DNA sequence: TGTGCCAGTAGTTCTTCCCGACTAGCGGGATACAATGAGCAGTTCTTC.

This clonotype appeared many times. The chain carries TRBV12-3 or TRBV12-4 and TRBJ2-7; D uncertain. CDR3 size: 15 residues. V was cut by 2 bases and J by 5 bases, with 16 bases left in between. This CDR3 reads CASSLIDHPADEQYF. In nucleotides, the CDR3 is TGTGCCAGCAGTTTAATCGATCATCCCGCCGACGAGCAGTACTTC.

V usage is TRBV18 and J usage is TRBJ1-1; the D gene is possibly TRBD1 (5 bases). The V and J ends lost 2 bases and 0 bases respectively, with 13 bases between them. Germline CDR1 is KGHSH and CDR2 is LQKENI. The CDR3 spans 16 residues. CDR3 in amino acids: CASSPMRQLMNTEAFF. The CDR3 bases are TGTGCCAGCTCACCAATGAGACAGCTTATGAACACTGAAGCTTTCTTT.

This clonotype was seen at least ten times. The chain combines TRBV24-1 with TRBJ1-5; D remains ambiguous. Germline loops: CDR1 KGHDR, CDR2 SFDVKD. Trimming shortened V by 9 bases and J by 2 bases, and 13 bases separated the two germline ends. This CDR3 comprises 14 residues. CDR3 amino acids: CATSAVGGNQPQHF. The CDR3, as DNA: TGTGCCACCTCCGCCGTCGGAGGCAATCAGCCCCAGCATTTT.

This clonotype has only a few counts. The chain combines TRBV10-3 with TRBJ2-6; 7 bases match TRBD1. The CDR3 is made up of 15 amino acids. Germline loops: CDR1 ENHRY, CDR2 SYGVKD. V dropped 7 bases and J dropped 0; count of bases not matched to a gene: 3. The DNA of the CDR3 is TGTGCCATCACAGCAGGGGGCTCTGGGGCCAACGTCCTGACTTTC. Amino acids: CAITAGGSGANVLTF.

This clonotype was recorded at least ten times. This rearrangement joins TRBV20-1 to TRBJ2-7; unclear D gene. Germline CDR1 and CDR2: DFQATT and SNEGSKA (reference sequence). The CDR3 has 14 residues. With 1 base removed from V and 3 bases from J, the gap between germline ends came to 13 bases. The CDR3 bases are TGCAGTGCTAGAGCTGGCTTTCCAATCTACGAGCAGTACTTC. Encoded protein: CSARAGFPIYEQYF.

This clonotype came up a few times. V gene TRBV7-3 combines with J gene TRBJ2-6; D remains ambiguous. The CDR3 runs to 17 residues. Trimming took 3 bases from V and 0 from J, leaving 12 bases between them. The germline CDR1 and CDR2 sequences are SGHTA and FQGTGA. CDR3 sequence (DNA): TGTGCCAGCAGCTTCCTCTTAGACCCCTCTGGGGCCAACGTCCTGACTTTC. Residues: CASSFLLDPSGANVLTF.

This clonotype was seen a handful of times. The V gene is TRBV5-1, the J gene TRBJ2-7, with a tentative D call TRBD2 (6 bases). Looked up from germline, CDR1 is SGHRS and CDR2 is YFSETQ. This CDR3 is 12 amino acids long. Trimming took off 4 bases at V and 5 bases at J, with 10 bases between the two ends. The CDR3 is CASSPTGDEQYF. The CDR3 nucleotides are TGCGCCAGCAGCCCAACGGGGGACGAGCAGTACTTC.

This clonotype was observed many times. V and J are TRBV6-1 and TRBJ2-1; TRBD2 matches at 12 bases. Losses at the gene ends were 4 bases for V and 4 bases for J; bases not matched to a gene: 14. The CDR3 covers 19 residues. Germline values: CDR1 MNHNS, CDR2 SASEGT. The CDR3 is CASSGGLAGHLSSYNEQFF. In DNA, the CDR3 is TGTGCCAGCAGTGGCGGACTAGCGGGGCATCTAAGTTCTTACAATGAGCAGTTCTTC.

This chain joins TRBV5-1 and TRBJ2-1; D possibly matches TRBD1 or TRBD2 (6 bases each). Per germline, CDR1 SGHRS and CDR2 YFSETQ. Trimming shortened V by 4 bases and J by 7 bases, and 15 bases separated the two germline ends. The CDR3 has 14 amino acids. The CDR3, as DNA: TGCGCCAGCAGCCTAAGAGGGGGGCGAAATGAGCAGTTCTTC. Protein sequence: CASSLRGGRNEQFF.

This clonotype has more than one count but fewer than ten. CDR3 region: CASSAERHGNTEAFF. The CDR3 DNA follows: TGTGCCAGCAGCGCCGAACGTCACGGGAACACTGAAGCTTTCTTT. The chain joins TRBV5-6 to TRBJ1-1; D not certain. With 4 bases removed from V and 1 base from J, the gap between germline ends came to 14 bases. The germline gives CDR1 SGHDT, CDR2 YYEEEE. The CDR3 is 15 amino acids.

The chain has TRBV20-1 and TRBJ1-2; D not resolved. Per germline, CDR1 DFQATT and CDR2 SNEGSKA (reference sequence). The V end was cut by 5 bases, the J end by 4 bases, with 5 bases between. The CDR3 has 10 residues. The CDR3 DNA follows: TGCAGTGCTTTCCTCTATGGCTACACCTTC. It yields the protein CSAFLYGYTF.

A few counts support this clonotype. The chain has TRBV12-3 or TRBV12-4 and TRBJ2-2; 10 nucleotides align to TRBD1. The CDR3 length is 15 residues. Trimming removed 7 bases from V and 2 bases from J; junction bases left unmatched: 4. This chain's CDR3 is CASTRDRGNTGELFF. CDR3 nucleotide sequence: TGTGCCAGCACCCGGGACAGGGGTAACACCGGGGAGCTGTTTTTT.